The 4 T cell receptor beta chains in this list originate from one sample, sequenced in a study of blood T cell repertoires in COVID-19. Generated by immunoSEQ multiplex PCR, the TCRdb table keeps only in-frame clones and is missing some. Among roughly 30,000 clones listed, 84% were seen once. What was sequenced was peripheral blood. The receptors were sampled from a man in his 70s with active COVID-19.

The chain is built from TRBV19 and TRBJ1-1; D may be TRBD1 (5 bases). Germline CDR1 and CDR2: LNHDA and SQIVND (reference sequence). V was clipped by 2 bases and J by 0 bases, with 7 bases between them. The CDR3 covers 14 residues. CDR3 in amino acids: CASSIRQMNTEAFF. Here the CDR3 DNA reads TGTGCCAGTAGTATAAGACAGATGAACACTGAAGCTTTCTTT.

This clone ranks as medium-sized. Compared with germline, one end of the junction differs, possibly owing to a read error. This chain links TRBV24-1 with TRBJ2-4; TRBD2 might be the D (5 bases). Germline CDR1 and CDR2: KGHDR and SFDVKD. This CDR3 comprises 11 residues. DNA of the CDR3: TGTGCCACCTCCCGACTTTCTGGTCGGGGCTTC. It specifies CATSRLSGRGF.

Comments on this clone: Additional DNA sequences in this sample encode the identical CDR3. The chain has TRBV9 and TRBJ2-3; tentatively, D is TRBD2 (5 bases). CDR1 and CDR2 (germline): SGDLS, YYNGEE. Between the trimmed V and J ends, which lost 0 bases and 0 bases, there was a span of 5 bases. The CDR3 length is 14 residues. CDR3 residues: CASSVGGSTDTQYF. The CDR3 nucleotides are TGTGCCAGCAGCGTAGGAGGGAGCACAGATACGCAGTATTTT.

This chain joins TRBV6-1 and TRBJ2-2; D unclear. The V gene's germline CDR1 is MNHNS and CDR2 SASEGT. Trimming removed 6 bases from V and 4 bases from J, with 12 bases in between. This CDR3 is 14 amino acids long. The CDR3 DNA is TGTGCCAGCAGATACCCAGGTCCCACCGGGGAGCTGTTTTTT. Amino acid sequence: CASRYPGPTGELFF.